This T cell receptor beta chain was captured by sequencing in a study of blood T cell repertoires in COVID-19. Study-wide background: PBMCs, B-cell-depleted T cells, or T cells provided the cDNA or gDNA that made up the material.

After removal of 6 bases from V and 2 bases from J, the junction contained 6 bases not matched to a gene. Per the germline V gene, CDR1 is MDHEN and CDR2 is SYDVKM. The CDR3 contains 15 residues. Under the authors' procedure: Quantification of nucleated cells was approximated via reference gene primer amplification. TCRdb's copy holds only in-frame clones and misses some; the assay was immunoSEQ multiplex PCR. The DNA gave D and trimming, while V, J and clone size come from that table. The data hold about 99,000 clones, with about 89% observed a single time. The V and J genes are TRBV28 and TRBJ2-1; TRBD2 matches 8 bases. This clonotype was sampled from a human donor in a cohort sampled during active COVID-19. The specimen sequenced was peripheral blood. CDR3 residues: CASRRTSGAYNEQFF. The CDR3 DNA follows: TGTGCCAGCAGGCGTACTAGCGGAGCCTACAATGAGCAGTTCTTC.